Listed here are 7 T cell receptor beta chains from one sample, sequenced in a study of PD-L1 blockade in urothelial cancer. Sequenced by immunoSEQ multiplex PCR; TCRdb stores in-frame clones only, minus some. The sample has approximately 30,000 clones; around 85% are singletons. This sample comprised PBMCs, obtained around atezolizumab (anti-PD-L1) treatment. All receptors derive from a man aged 45-65 years with urothelial cancer.

The chain has TRBV5-1 and TRBJ1-2; 8 nucleotides line up with TRBD1. This CDR3 comprises 14 residues. The junction had 6 bases not matched to a gene; V was cut back by 4 bases and J by 4 bases. Germline V gene lookup returns CDR1 SGHRS and CDR2 YFSETQ. CDR3 sequence reads: CASSQGQGPYGYTF. DNA for the CDR3: TGCGCCAGCAGCCAAGGACAGGGACCCTATGGCTACACCTTC.

The genes are TRBV5-1 and TRBJ2-2, with 11 bases fitting TRBD1. The J segment lost 7 bases and the V segment lost 4 bases, leaving 12 bases of the junction unmatched. Germline V lookup: CDR1 SGHRS, CDR2 YFSETQ. The CDR3 is made up of 17 amino acids. This chain's CDR3 is CASSIRTGGSQGGELFF. Written as DNA, the CDR3 is TGCGCCAGCAGCATACGGACAGGGGGCTCCCAGGGCGGGGAGCTGTTTTTT. The whole variable domain, remainder taken from reference TRBV5-1 and TRBJ2-2, is KAGVTQTPRYLIKTRGQQVTLSCSPISGHRSVSWYQQTPGQGLQFLFEYFSETQRNKGNFPGRFSGRQFSNSRSEMNVSTLELGDSALYLCASSIRTGGSQGGELFFGEGSRLTVL.

The DNA of the CDR3 is TGCAGCGTTGTCTTGGCCGCGAGGAGGAATGAGCAGTTCTTC. Amino acids: CSVVLAARRNEQFF. The chain is built from TRBV29-1 and TRBJ2-1; D perhaps matches TRBD2 (5 bases). This CDR3 is 14 amino acids long. With 4 bases removed from V and 7 bases from J, the gap between germline ends came to 17 bases. Germline CDR1 and CDR2: SQVTM and ANQGSEA.

This sequence joins TRBV7-9 and TRBJ1-1; 8 bases agree with TRBD1. Germline V gene lookup returns CDR1 SEHNR and CDR2 FQNEAQ (reference sequence). With 10 bases clipped from V and 4 bases from J, the junction kept 5 bases outside the gene matches. The CDR3 totals 12 residues. CDR3 amino acids: CATDRGATEAFF. CDR3 nucleotides: TGTGCCACAGACAGGGGAGCCACTGAAGCTTTCTTT. Complete variable domain (other parts from reference TRBV7-9 and TRBJ1-1): DTGVSQNPRHKITKRGQNVTFRCDPISEHNRLYWYRQTLGQGPEFLTYFQNEAQLEKSRLLSDRFSAERPKGSFSTLEIQRTEQGDSAMYLCATDRGATEAFFGQGTRLTVV.

In this sample, this clone turned up a few times. The chain has TRBV14 and TRBJ1-1; D is uncertain. CDR3 length: 13 amino acids. Trimming removed 1 base at V and 5 bases at J, with 8 bases between. CDR1 is SGHDN, CDR2 FVKESK, per germline. The CDR3 DNA is TGTGCCAGCAGCCAAGGAGGCTGGACTGAAGCTTTCTTT. Protein sequence: CASSQGGWTEAFF.

The genes are TRBV6-5 and TRBJ1-2, with TRBD1 identical over 8 bases. CDR3 length: 15 residues. Germline V gene sequence: CDR1 MNHEY, CDR2 SVGAGI. V was pared by 6 bases and J by 4 bases, with 10 bases of the junction left unmatched. CDR3 protein: CASSLRGDRLYGYTF. The CDR3 DNA follows: TGTGCCAGCAGCCTTCGCGGGGACAGGCTCTATGGCTACACCTTC.

The chain has TRBV27 and TRBJ2-7; 9 positions match TRBD2. CDR3 size: 15 residues. J was trimmed by 2 bases and V by 2 bases; bases with no gene match: 4. Germline assignment: CDR1 MNHEY and CDR2 SMNVEV (reference sequence). The DNA for the CDR3 is TGTGCCAGCAGTTTAGGCGGGAGGGCCACCTACGAGCAGTACTTC. Protein sequence: CASSLGGRATYEQYF.